This T cell receptor (beta chain) was found in a study of T-cell memory formation after mild COVID-19. About the research overall: Among the donors, TCR clusters were largely specific to each donor.

A word on this clonotype: The antigen is not known.

5'RACE, which relied on constant-segment primers, yielded TCR alpha and TCR beta cDNA libraries carrying sample barcodes and UMIs. TCRdb reanalysed the 5' RACE reads using MiXCR and keeps one entry per CDR3 protein. Of about 190,000 distinct CDR3 sequences in the sample, about 16% were seen once. General study results and limits: CD4+ contracting clones were mainly CM and EM; CD8+ ones, EMRA.

The V gene lost 4 bases and the J gene lost 0 bases, with 14 bases spanning the gap. Germline CDR1 is SGDLS and CDR2 is YYNGEE. The CDR3 consists of 16 residues. The chain recombines TRBV9 with TRBJ1-3; D gene uncertain. The sample taken for sequencing was PBMCs or a T cell subset sorted from them (not recorded which). This TCR was recovered from an adult woman who had mild COVID-19 (a few samples of this study predate the infection). Cell type and time point are not known. The CDR3 reads CASSINTGFSGNTIYF. Here the CDR3 DNA reads TGTGCCAGCAGCATAAATACGGGTTTCTCTGGAAACACCATATATTTT.